The 2 T cell receptor beta chains presented below share a single source sample, sequenced in a study of PD-1 blockade in classical Hodgkin lymphoma. Using immunoSEQ multiplex PCR, the repertoire was profiled, and TCRdb retains in-frame clones only, with some absent. The table includes 40,000 to 50,000 clones, 86% detected once. Following autologous stem cell transplantation, relapse occurred in every patient, and exposure to brentuximab vedotin varied. The sequences come from peripheral blood mononuclear cells (PBMCs), collected before the second cycle of nivolumab. These receptors came from a human donor with classical Hodgkin lymphoma.

This chain joins TRBV7-2 and TRBJ1-5; 7 bases are shared with TRBD1. The CDR3 length is 14 residues. Germline CDR1 is SGHTA and CDR2 is FQGNSA. The J segment lost 7 bases and the V segment lost 5 bases, leaving 8 bases of the junction unmatched. The CDR3 is CASSQRQGGQPQHF. The CDR3 DNA reads as TGTGCCAGCAGCCAGAGACAGGGCGGGCAGCCCCAGCATTTT.

This clone appeared a few times. V usage is TRBV29-1 and J usage is TRBJ2-5; perhaps TRBD2 as D (6 bases). The CDR3 has 12 residues. V gave up 3 bases and J gave up 5 bases, with 10 bases separating them. CDR1 and CDR2 (germline): SQVTM, ANQGSEA. For the CDR3, the DNA is TGCAGCGTTGATGTGGGGAGGGAGACCCAGTACTTC. It yields the protein CSVDVGRETQYF. The variable domain in full, with the rest retrieved from reference TRBV29-1 and TRBJ2-5, is SAVISQKPSRDICQRGTSLTIQCQVDSQVTMMFWYRQQPGQSLTLIATANQGSEATYESGFVIDKFPISRPNLTFSTLTVSNMSPEDSSIYLCSVDVGRETQYFGPGTRLLVL.